The source of this T cell receptor beta chain is a study of response to subunit inactivated influenza vaccine. V shed 5 bases and J shed 1 base, with 11 bases lying between them. Germline V lookup: CDR1 SGHKS, CDR2 YYEKEE (reference sequence). This CDR3 is built from 14 residues. TCRdb re-derived calls from the RT-PCR reads in MiXCR, one entry per CDR3 protein. The sample lists 290,000 or so distinct CDR3 sequences; 20% to 25% were seen once. Study-wide results and caveats: Each seasonal influenza vaccination, the authors suggested, recruits few new T cells.

This clonotype turned up a few times. Its antigen is not identified. The V gene is TRBV5-5, the J gene TRBJ2-3; D call uncertain. Specimen: PBMCs from blood, collected less than 22 months after vaccination. The receptor's source is a man aged 50 to 75 who received an inactivated influenza vaccine. The CDR3 reads CASRYGPGTDTQYF. The CDR3 nucleotides are TGTGCCAGCAGATACGGACCGGGCACAGATACGCAGTATTTT.